The clone carrying this TCR beta chain has a handful of counts. Antigen unknown. These data belong to a study of radiotherapy plus CTLA-4 blockade in lung cancer. Whole-study results and caveats: Following radiotherapy plus ipilimumab, tumor-derived TCR clones expanded in the blood.

J was trimmed by 5 bases and V by 3 bases; bases with no gene match: 5. Germline V gene data show CDR1 as KGHSH and CDR2 as LQKENI. CDR3 size: 15 residues. Here immunoSEQ multiplex PCR was the method, and the copy in TCRdb shows in-frame clones only, minus some. The data contain 50,000 to 70,000 clones, 70% to 80% of them seen just once; the ten biggest clones take up around 4.2%. The origin of this receptor is a human donor with non-small cell lung cancer who had a partial response to radiotherapy plus ipilimumab. The J gene is TRBJ1-5, the V gene TRBV18; the match to TRBD1 covers 9 bases. Sequences were derived from peripheral blood, sampled from a patient treated with radiotherapy plus ipilimumab. CDR3 residues: CASSPRQGGHQPQHF. CDR3 sequence (DNA): TGTGCCAGCTCACCCCGACAGGGGGGACATCAGCCCCAGCATTTT.